This T cell receptor beta chain was documented in a study of blood T cell repertoires in COVID-19. Turning to the study itself: COVID-19 samples from acute and convalescent phases originated in the United States, Italy and Spain. The cDNA or gDNA used as material had been derived from T cells, B-cell-depleted T cells, or PBMCs.

Authors' analysis steps: Amplification of reference gene primers was used by the study to estimate nucleated cell counts. Using immunoSEQ multiplex PCR, the repertoire was profiled, and TCRdb retains in-frame clones only, with some absent. V, J and clone size reflect that table, while D and trimming were determined from the DNA. This sample has about 82,000 clones, with about four fifths found just once. Germline V lookup: CDR1 SNHLY, CDR2 FYNNEI. Trimming left V 7 bases short and J 0 bases short, with 24 bases between. CDR3 size: 19 residues. The TCR originated in a woman in her thirties or forties with active or convalescent COVID-19. The sequencing input was peripheral blood. The J gene is TRBJ1-4, the V gene TRBV2; D is possibly TRBD1 (6 bases). The CDR3 bases are TGTGCCAGCACTATGATACAGGGTGGCGGGCTTGCAACTAATGAAAAACTGTTTTTT. Its translation: CASTMIQGGGLATNEKLFF.